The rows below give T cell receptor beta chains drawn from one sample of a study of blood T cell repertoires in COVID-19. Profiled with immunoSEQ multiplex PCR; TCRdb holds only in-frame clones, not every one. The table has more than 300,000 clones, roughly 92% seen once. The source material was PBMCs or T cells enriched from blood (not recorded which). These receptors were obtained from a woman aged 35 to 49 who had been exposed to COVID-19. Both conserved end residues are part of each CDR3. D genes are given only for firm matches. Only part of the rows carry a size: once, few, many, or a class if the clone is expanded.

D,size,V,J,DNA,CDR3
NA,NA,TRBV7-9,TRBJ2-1,TGTGCCAGCAGCTTAGCAGGGGTAAATGAGCAGTTCTTC,CASSLAGVNEQFF
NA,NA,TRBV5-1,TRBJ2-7,TGCGCCAGCAGCAGTGGACAGTCCTACGAGCAGTACTTC,CASSSGQSYEQYF
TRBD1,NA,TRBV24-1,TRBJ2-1,TGTGCCACCAGTGACTCCGGGACAGTAACCTACAATGAGCAGTTCTTC,CATSDSGTVTYNEQFF
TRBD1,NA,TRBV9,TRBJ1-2,TGTGCCAGCAGCGTCGGTCGGGGACAGAGTTATGGCTACACCTTC,CASSVGRGQSYGYTF
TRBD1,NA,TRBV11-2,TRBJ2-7,TGTGCCAGCAGCTTATTCGCGGGACAGGTTCCCTACGAGCAGTACTTC,CASSLFAGQVPYEQYF
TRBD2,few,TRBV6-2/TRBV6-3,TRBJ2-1,TGTGCCAGCAGTCTAAGCGGGAGGGCTGAGCAGTTCTTC,CASSLSGRAEQFF
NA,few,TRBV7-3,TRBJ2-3,TGTGCCAGCAGCTTCGGTAGCACAGATACGCAGTATTTT,CASSFGSTDTQYF
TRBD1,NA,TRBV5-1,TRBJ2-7,TGCGCCAGCAGCTTGAGACAGGGGTCCTACGAGCAGTACTTC,CASSLRQGSYEQYF
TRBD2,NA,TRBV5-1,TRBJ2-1,TGCGCCAGCAGCTTCGGACTAGCGGGAGGTAATGAGCAGTTCTTC,CASSFGLAGGNEQFF
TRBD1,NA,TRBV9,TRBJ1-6,TGTGCCAGCAACCTTGCGGACAGGGATTCACCCCTCCACTTT,CASNLADRDSPLHF
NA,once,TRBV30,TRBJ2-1,TGTGCCGGGTCCGGGATTTCGCAGTTCTTC,CAGSGISQFF
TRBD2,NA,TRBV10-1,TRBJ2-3,TGCGCCAGCCGTAGCGGGAGGGCCTCAGATACGCAGTATTTT,CASRSGRASDTQYF
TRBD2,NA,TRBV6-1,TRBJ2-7,TGTGCCAGCAGTGAAGCTTTTCTAGCGGCCTACGAGCAGTACTTC,CASSEAFLAAYEQYF
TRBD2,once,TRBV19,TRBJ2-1,TGTGCCAGTAGTGCCCGTCTAGCGGGAGGGCGGCGTGGGAAATACAATGAGCAGTTCTTC,CASSARLAGGRRGKYNEQFF
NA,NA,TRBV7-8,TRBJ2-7,TGTGCCAGCAGCGGTTCGAGGTGGGGCTTCCCGCCGGTGTGGCAGTACTTC,CASSGSRWGFPPVWQYF
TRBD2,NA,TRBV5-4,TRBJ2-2,TGTGCCAGCAGCAAGGGACTAGCGGGAGGGGAGACCGGGGAGCTGTTTTTT,CASSKGLAGGETGELFF
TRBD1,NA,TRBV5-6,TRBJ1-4,TGTGCCAGCAGCTTGGTTGGACAGGGCATAACTAATGAAAAACTGTTTTTT,CASSLVGQGITNEKLFF
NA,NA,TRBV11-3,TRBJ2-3,TGTGCCAGCAGCCCAGTGAACGGGCTTAGCGGCACAGATACGCAGTATTTT,CASSPVNGLSGTDTQYF
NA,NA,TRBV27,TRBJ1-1,TGTGCCAGCAGTTTCCGGCAGGGTGTCACTGAAGCTTTCTTT,CASSFRQGVTEAFF
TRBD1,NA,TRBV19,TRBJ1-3,TGTGCCAGTAGTACAATACCGGGACAGCGCTCTGGAAACACCATATATTTT,CASSTIPGQRSGNTIYF
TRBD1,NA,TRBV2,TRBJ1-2,TGTGCCAGCAGTGGGGGGACAGGTTGGCCCGATGGCTACACCTTC,CASSGGTGWPDGYTF
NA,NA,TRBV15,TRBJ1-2,TGTGCCACCAGCAGAGATTATCTTGTTTCGGAGGGCTACACCTTC,CATSRDYLVSEGYTF
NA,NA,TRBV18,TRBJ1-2,TGTGCCAGCTCACCAAGCCCACGGGGTGAATATGGCTACACCTTC,CASSPSPRGEYGYTF
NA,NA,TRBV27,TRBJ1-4,TGTGCCAGCAGTTTAGTTTTCGTAGGGGTGGCTGAAAAACTGTTTTTT,CASSLVFVGVAEKLFF
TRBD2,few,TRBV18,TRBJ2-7,TGTGCCAGCTCTCAGACTAGCTCCACCCTGGACGAGCAGTACTTC,CASSQTSSTLDEQYF
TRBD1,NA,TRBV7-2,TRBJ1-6,TGTGCCAGCAGCCAGACAGGGACCGCGTCACCCCTCCACTTT,CASSQTGTASPLHF
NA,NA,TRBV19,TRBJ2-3,TGTGCCAGTAGTATAAAGGGGGGGGCGGGCACAGATACGCAGTATTTT,CASSIKGGAGTDTQYF
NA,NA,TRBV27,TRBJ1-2,TGTGCCAGCAGTGTCGGCAGGGGTTACGGCTACACCTTC,CASSVGRGYGYTF
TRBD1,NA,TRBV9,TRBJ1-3,TGTGCCAGCTCCGGGACAGGGATTTTTACTGGAAACACCATATATTTT,CASSGTGIFTGNTIYF
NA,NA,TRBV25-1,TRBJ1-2,TGTGCCAGCAGGGACCCAGGGAAATCTGGCTACACCTTC,CASRDPGKSGYTF
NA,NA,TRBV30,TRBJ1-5,TGTGCCTGGAGTGTGGGGCAGAAGAGTAATCAGCCCCAGCATTTT,CAWSVGQKSNQPQHF
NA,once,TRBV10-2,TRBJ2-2,TGCGCCAGCCGACCGACAGGGAACACCGGGGAGCTGTTTTTT,CASRPTGNTGELFF
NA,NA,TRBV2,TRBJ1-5,TGTGCCACCACATTGAGCCGGGGTCAGCCCCAGCATTTT,CATTLSRGQPQHF
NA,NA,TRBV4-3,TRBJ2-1,TGCGCCAGCAGCCAAGACGCCGGAGACAGGCCCAATGAGCAGTTCTTC,CASSQDAGDRPNEQFF
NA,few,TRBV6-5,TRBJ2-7,TGTGCCAGCAGTTACCGTGACGAGCAGTACTTC,CASSYRDEQYF
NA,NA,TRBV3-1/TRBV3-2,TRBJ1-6,TGTGCCAGCAGCCAAGTAAGCTCACCCCTCCACTTT,CASSQVSSPLHF
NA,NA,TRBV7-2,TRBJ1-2,TGTGCCAGCAGCTTAGCGCACAGGGTGCCCCATGGCTACACCTTC,CASSLAHRVPHGYTF
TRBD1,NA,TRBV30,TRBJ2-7,TGTGCCTGGAACCCGACAGGGGTTTACGAGCAGTACTTC,CAWNPTGVYEQYF
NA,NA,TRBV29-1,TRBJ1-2,TGCAGCTACGGAATAGGGAGCGGTGGCTACACCTTC,CSYGIGSGGYTF
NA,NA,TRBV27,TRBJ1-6,TGTGCCAGCAGTTTATCGCGGGATAATTCACCCCTCCACTTT,CASSLSRDNSPLHF
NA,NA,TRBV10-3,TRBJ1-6,TGTGCCACCCGAATCATGGCCTTGGATAATTCACCCCTCCACTTT,CATRIMALDNSPLHF
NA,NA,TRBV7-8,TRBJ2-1,TGTGCCAGCAGCACGACTAGAAACTCCTACAATGAGCAGTTCTTC,CASSTTRNSYNEQFF
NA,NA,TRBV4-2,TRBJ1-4,TGTGCCAGCAGCCAAGGCGAGAATGAAAAACTGTTTTTT,CASSQGENEKLFF
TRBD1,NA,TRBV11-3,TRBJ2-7,TGTGCCAGCAGCTATGAACCGGGACAGGGGGCCCGCGAGCAGTACTTC,CASSYEPGQGAREQYF
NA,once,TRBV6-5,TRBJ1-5,TGTGCCAGCAGTTACTCGAGGCCCCGCGATAATCAGCCCCAGCATTTT,CASSYSRPRDNQPQHF
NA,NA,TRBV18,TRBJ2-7,TGTGCCAGCTCATCCCTAGTTTCCGACGGAGGCTACGAGCAGTACTTC,CASSSLVSDGGYEQYF
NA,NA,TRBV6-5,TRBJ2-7,TGTGCCAGCACCCGTCGCTACCCCTACGAGCAGTACTTC,CASTRRYPYEQYF
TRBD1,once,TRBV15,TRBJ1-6,TGTGCCACCAGCAGAGCCACAGGGGTCGGTAATTCACCCCTCCACTTT,CATSRATGVGNSPLHF
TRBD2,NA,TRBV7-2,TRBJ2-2,TGTGCCAGCAGCTTAGAGGCTAGCGGGAGGTGGGAGCTGTTTTTT,CASSLEASGRWELFF
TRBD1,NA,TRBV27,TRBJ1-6,TGTGCCAGCAACGCGGGGGACAGGAATAATTCACCCCTCCACTTT,CASNAGDRNNSPLHF
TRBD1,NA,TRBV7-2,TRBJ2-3,TGTGCCAGCATCTTTGGGGACAGCCCAACAGATACGCAGTATTTT,CASIFGDSPTDTQYF